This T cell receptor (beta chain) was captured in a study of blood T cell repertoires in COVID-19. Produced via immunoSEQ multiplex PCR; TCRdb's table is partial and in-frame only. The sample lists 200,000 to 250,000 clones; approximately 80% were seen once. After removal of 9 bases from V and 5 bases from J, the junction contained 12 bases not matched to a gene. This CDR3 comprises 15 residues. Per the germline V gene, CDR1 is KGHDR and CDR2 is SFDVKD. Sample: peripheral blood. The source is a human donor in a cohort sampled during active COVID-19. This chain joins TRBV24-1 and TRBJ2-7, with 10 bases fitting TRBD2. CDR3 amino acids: CATSYLASGSHEQYF. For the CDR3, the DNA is TGTGCCACCTCTTATTTGGCTAGCGGGAGTCACGAGCAGTACTTC.